Following are 27 T cell receptor beta chains from one sample sequenced in a study of T cells in Graves' hyperthyroidism and ophthalmopathy. RNA transcripts were the template for amplifying TCR beta CDR3 regions. A first-round RT-PCR of the TCR CDR3 used the HTBI primer set. Each CDR3 protein is one row after TCRdb ran MiXCR on the multiplex PCR reads. Found here are hundreds of thousands of distinct CDR3 sequences, around 13% of them singletons; the top ten hold roughly 10%. The source material was blood. These receptors were collected from a young woman with Graves' hyperthyroidism.

In its sample, this clonotype was seen many times. Written as DNA, the CDR3 is TGTGCCAGCAGGGAACCGGGACTAGATTACAATGAGCAGTTCTTC. Translation: CASREPGLDYNEQFF. The V and J genes are TRBV6-1 and TRBJ2-1; 8 nucleotides align to TRBD2. The V gene end was trimmed by 6 bases and the J gene end by 4 bases; junction bases not matched to a gene: 8. This CDR3 contains 15 residues. Germline assignment: CDR1 MNHNS and CDR2 SASEGT.

CDR3 in DNA: TGCAGCGGAATAATGGTCCGCGGCACCTACAATGAGCAGTTCTTC. It encodes CSGIMVRGTYNEQFF. This rearrangement joins TRBV29-1 to TRBJ2-1; D is unclear. CDR1 SQVTM and CDR2 ANQGSEA come from the germline V gene. The CDR3 runs 15 residues. Trimming took off 7 bases at V and 2 bases at J, with 18 bases between the two ends.

Only a few counts were recorded for this clonotype. V gene TRBV29-1 combines with J gene TRBJ2-1; TRBD1 aligns across 10 bases. The J segment lost 5 bases and the V segment lost 7 bases, leaving 11 bases of the junction unmatched. CDR3 length: 15 amino acids. Germline CDR1 reads SQVTM; CDR2 reads ANQGSEA. CDR3 in amino acids: CSETPGTGVHNEQFF. Here the CDR3 DNA reads TGCAGCGAAACCCCCGGGACAGGGGTCCACAATGAGCAGTTCTTC.

For this clonotype: A much bigger clone sits one base away, suggesting this may be a read error. As the CDR3 is not closed by the conserved phenylalanine or tryptophan, this likely results from a read error. V and J are TRBV3-1 and TRBJ1-2, with D maybe TRBD1 (5 bases). Trimming left V 3 bases short and J 2 bases short, with 13 bases between. CDR1 is LGHDT and CDR2 is YNNKEL in the germline V gene (reference sequence). The CDR3 consists of 15 residues. CDR3 coding DNA: TGTGCCAGCAGCCAGTTGCCAGGGAACAACTATGGCTACACCTTA. Translated: CASSQLPGNNYGYTL.

The V and J genes are TRBV29-1 and TRBJ1-4; D uncertain. V was trimmed by 7 bases and J by 8 bases, leaving 17 bases between them. This CDR3 spans 13 amino acids. CDR1 and CDR2 from the germline V gene are SQVTM and ANQGSEA. The CDR3 region is CSAGRRLWEKLFF. CDR3 nucleotide sequence: TGCAGCGCTGGACGGCGCCTTTGGGAAAAACTGTTTTTT.

The chain is built from TRBV5-1 and TRBJ2-2, with TRBD2 matching 10 bases. The CDR3 length is 16 residues. Germline loops: CDR1 SGHRS, CDR2 YFSETQ. J gave up 1 base and V 3 bases, and 3 bases lay outside the gene matches. The CDR3 protein is CASSYRTSGNTGELFF. DNA of the CDR3: TGCGCCAGCAGCTACCGGACTAGCGGGAACACCGGGGAGCTGTTTTTT.

This chain uses TRBV5-1 with TRBJ1-4, with D uncertain. The CDR3 runs 17 residues. With 0 bases removed from V and 5 bases from J, the gap between germline ends came to 17 bases. The germline gives CDR1 SGHRS, CDR2 YFSETQ. This CDR3 is CASSLGAMGALNEKLFF. Written as DNA, the CDR3 is TGCGCCAGCAGCTTGGGGGCGATGGGTGCCCTGAATGAAAAACTGTTTTTT.

There are many counts of this clonotype. This chain connects TRBV6-2 or TRBV6-3 to TRBJ2-7, with TRBD2 matching over 10 bases. This CDR3 is built from 18 residues. The V segment lost 6 bases and the J segment 2 bases; nucleotides outside the gene matches: 16. Germline V gene data show CDR1 as MNHEY and CDR2 as SVGEGT. CDR3 region: CASSPLESGTSVTYEQYF. CDR3 nucleotides: TGTGCCAGCAGCCCCCTAGAGTCCGGGACTAGCGTAACCTACGAGCAGTACTTC.

The V and J genes are TRBV5-1 and TRBJ1-5, with a tentative D call TRBD1 (5 bases). In germline, CDR1 is SGHRS, CDR2 YFSETQ. This CDR3 contains 14 residues. Trimming left V 0 bases short and J 6 bases short, with 10 bases between. CDR3 loop: CASSLGVGGQPQHF. The CDR3 DNA reads TGCGCCAGCAGCTTGGGTGTTGGGGGTCAGCCCCAGCATTTT.

This clonotype was recorded at least ten times. This chain connects TRBV7-8 to TRBJ2-1; 12 bases align to TRBD1. The CDR3 consists of 16 residues. Germline CDR1 is SGHVS and CDR2 is FQNEAQ. After removal of 1 base from V and 8 bases from J, the junction contained 6 bases not matched to a gene. The CDR3 coding sequence is TGTGCCAGCAGCTTAGGGGGGACAGGGGGCCTGGATGAGCAGTTCTTC. This translates into CASSLGGTGGLDEQFF.

The table lists this clonotype with many counts. V is TRBV6-6 and J is TRBJ2-7; D is perhaps TRBD1 (8 bases). V lost 2 bases, J lost 3 bases, and 26 bases lay in between. This CDR3 is built from 19 residues. Germline lookup yields CDR1 MNHNY and CDR2 SVGAGI (reference sequence). CDR3 sequence (DNA): TGTGCCAGCAGTTACGCGAGGGAGGGGCCGACAGGGGTGGGCTACGAGCAGTACTTC. Translated: CASSYAREGPTGVGYEQYF.

This clonotype was observed at least ten times. Here the CDR3 DNA reads TGCAGTGCCACAACAGGGTACGGCTACGAGCAGTACTTC. Amino acids: CSATTGYGYEQYF. This chain links TRBV20-1 with TRBJ2-7; a possible D gene is TRBD1 (6 bases). The germline V gene has CDR1 DFQATT and CDR2 SNEGSKA (reference sequence). Trimming stripped 6 bases from V and 3 bases from J, with 15 bases between. The CDR3 contains 13 residues.

This clonotype came up many times. V usage is TRBV3-1 and J usage is TRBJ2-7; D ambiguous. Germline loops: CDR1 LGHDT, CDR2 YNNKEL (reference sequence). The ends were cut back, 4 bases at V and 3 bases at J, with 10 bases in the middle. There are 13 residues in the CDR3. The CDR3 spells CASSPSTDYEQYF. The DNA of the CDR3 is TGTGCCAGCAGCCCCTCGACCGACTACGAGCAGTACTTC.

This clonotype has at least ten counts. CDR3 coding DNA: TGTGCCAGCAGTTTAGGATCTCGAATGGAGACCCAGTACTTC. Translation gives CASSLGSRMETQYF. The chain has TRBV28 and TRBJ2-5; D not certain. CDR1 is MDHEN and CDR2 is SYDVKM in the germline V gene. V was clipped by 2 bases and J by 5 bases, with 12 bases between them. This CDR3 has 14 residues.

This clonotype has a count of ten or more. In DNA form, the CDR3 reads TGTGCCAGCAGCCGGACTTCCAATGAGCAGTTCTTC. Translation gives CASSRTSNEQFF. This chain links TRBV7-2 with TRBJ2-1; D might be TRBD2 (5 bases). Germline CDR1 SGHTA, CDR2 FQGNSA. Trimming removed 5 bases from V and 6 bases from J, with 8 bases in between. This CDR3 region has 12 residues.

This sequence joins TRBV27 and TRBJ2-2; D ambiguous. This CDR3 has 13 residues. Germline V gene sequence: CDR1 MNHEY, CDR2 SMNVEV (reference sequence). V was trimmed by 6 bases and J by 8 bases, leaving 13 bases between them. CDR3: CASSQGRMGELFF. The DNA of the CDR3 is TGTGCCAGCAGCCAAGGAAGGATGGGGGAGCTGTTTTTT.

The CDR3, as DNA: TGTGCTAGTGGTTTGCAGGGCTCCACAGATACGCAGTATTTT. It translates to CASGLQGSTDTQYF. The chain joins TRBV12-5 to TRBJ2-3, with D possibly TRBD1 on 5 matching bases. There are 14 residues in the CDR3. Trimming took 2 bases from V and 2 from J, leaving 8 bases between them. The V gene's germline CDR1 is LGHNT and CDR2 FRNRAP.

The chain is built from TRBV24-1 and TRBJ2-3; 7 bases are a match to TRBD2. The CDR3 spans 19 residues. V lost 5 bases, J lost 5 bases, and 21 bases stayed unmatched. Germline V gives CDR1 KGHDR, CDR2 SFDVKD. The CDR3 protein is CATSAGRRRELPGGDTQYF. DNA of the CDR3: TGTGCCACCAGTGCGGGGCGAAGGCGGGAGTTGCCTGGGGGAGATACGCAGTATTTT.

The chain links TRBV10-1 to TRBJ2-7, with TRBD1 matching over 8 bases. The CDR3 is 17 amino acids. Looked up from germline, CDR1 is WNHNN and CDR2 is SYGVQD (reference sequence). V was pared by 3 bases and J by 2 bases, with 12 bases of the junction left unmatched. The CDR3 here is CASSDAYEEDRAYEQYF. The CDR3 DNA reads as TGCGCCAGCAGTGACGCCTATGAGGAGGACAGGGCCTACGAGCAGTACTTC.

This clonotype was detected many times. The chain links TRBV20-1 to TRBJ2-1; the match to TRBD2 covers 8 bases. The ends lost 3 bases at V and 6 bases at J; junction bases unmatched: 10. Germline lookup yields CDR1 DFQATT and CDR2 SNEGSKA (reference sequence). The CDR3 has 15 residues. The CDR3 reads CSASSGNLQSNEQFF. CDR3 coding DNA: TGCAGTGCTAGTAGCGGGAACCTCCAGTCCAATGAGCAGTTCTTC.

CDR3 region: CASSFGLGRQGTSGEQFF. The CDR3 coding sequence is TGTGCCAGCAGCTTCGGCTTGGGAAGACAGGGAACATCTGGTGAGCAGTTCTTC. The rearrangement joins TRBV7-2 to TRBJ2-1, with 7 bases aligning to TRBD1. The CDR3 length is 18 residues. Germline trimming cut 3 bases from V and 9 bases from J; bases unmatched to any gene: 20. Germline CDR1 reads SGHTA; CDR2 reads FQGNSA.

There are many counts of this clonotype. The chain is built from TRBV7-9 and TRBJ2-7, with 7 bases identical to TRBD2. The junction had 7 bases not matched to a gene; V was cut back by 0 bases and J by 2 bases. The germline V gene encodes CDR1 SEHNR and CDR2 FQNEAQ (reference sequence). This CDR3 spans 16 amino acids. In DNA form, the CDR3 reads TGTGCCAGCAGCTTAGCTCGTGCTAGCGGTCCCTACGAGCAGTACTTC. Translated, it gives CASSLARASGPYEQYF.

This sequence joins TRBV24-1 and TRBJ2-3; TRBD2 aligns across 9 bases. CDR1 KGHDR and CDR2 SFDVKD come from the germline V gene. V lost 5 bases, J lost 4 bases, and 15 bases stayed unmatched. The CDR3 runs to 18 residues. This CDR3 reads CATSADAGGPFIPDTQYF. CDR3 nucleotide sequence: TGTGCCACCAGTGCTGACGCGGGAGGGCCTTTCATCCCAGATACGCAGTATTTT.

The sample holds many counts of this clonotype. V and J are TRBV5-1 and TRBJ1-2; D is unresolved. V gave up 1 base and J gave up 6 bases, with 13 bases separating them. CDR1 is SGHRS and CDR2 is YFSETQ in the germline V gene. The CDR3 length is 14 residues. The CDR3 DNA is TGCGCCAGCAGCTTGTCTTGGGGAGCCGATGGCTACACCTTC. Amino acids: CASSLSWGADGYTF.

Of note for this clonotype: This may be a read error, as it is one base from a much larger clone. V and J are TRBV7-2 and TRBJ2-1; D is undetermined. CDR3 length equals 16 residues. In germline, CDR1 is SGHTA, CDR2 FQGNSA. CDR3 sequence reads: CASSFPAKGSYNEQSF. The CDR3, as DNA: TGTGCCAGCAGCTTCCCCGCAAAGGGCTCCTACAATGAGCAGTCCTTC.

In DNA, the CDR3 is TGTGCCAGCTCACCCGGACAGTCCGACTACAATGAGCAGTTCTTC. It codes for CASSPGQSDYNEQFF. The J gene is TRBJ2-1, the V gene TRBV27; TRBD1 might be the D (6 bases). Germline V gene lookup returns CDR1 MNHEY and CDR2 SMNVEV (reference sequence). The V gene lost 8 bases and the J gene lost 3 bases, with 17 bases spanning the gap. The CDR3 spans 15 residues.

This clonotype was counted many times. The genes are TRBV28 and TRBJ2-3, with 8 bases lining up with TRBD2. The CDR3 has 16 residues. J lost 3 bases, V lost 5 bases, and 10 bases had no gene match. Per the germline V gene, CDR1 is MDHEN and CDR2 is SYDVKM. CDR3 sequence (DNA): TGTGCCAGCAGTGTAAGACTAGCGCGGAGAACAGATACGCAGTATTTT. This encodes CASSVRLARRTDTQYF.